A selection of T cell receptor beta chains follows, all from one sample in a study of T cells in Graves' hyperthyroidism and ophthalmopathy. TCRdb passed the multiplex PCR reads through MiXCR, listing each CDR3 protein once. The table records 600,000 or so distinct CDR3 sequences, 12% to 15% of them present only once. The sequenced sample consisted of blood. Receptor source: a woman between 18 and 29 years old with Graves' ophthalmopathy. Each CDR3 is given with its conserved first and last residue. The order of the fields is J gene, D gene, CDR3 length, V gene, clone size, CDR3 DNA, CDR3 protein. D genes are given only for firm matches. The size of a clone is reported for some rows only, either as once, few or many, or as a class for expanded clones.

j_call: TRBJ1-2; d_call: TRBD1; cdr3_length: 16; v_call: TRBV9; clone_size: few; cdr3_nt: TGTGCCAGCAGCGGAGGACAAACCGGGACAGACTATGGCTACACCTTC; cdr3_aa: CASSGGQTGTDYGYTF
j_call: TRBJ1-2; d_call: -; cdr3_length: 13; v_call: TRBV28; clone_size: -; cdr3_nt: TGTGCCAGCAGTTTAGGGGCGGACTATGGCTACACCTTC; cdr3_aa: CASSLGADYGYTF
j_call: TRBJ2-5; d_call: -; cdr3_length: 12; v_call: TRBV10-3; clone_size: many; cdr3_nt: TGTGCCATCAGTGAGTCTCTAGATACCCAGTACTTC; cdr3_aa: CAISESLDTQYF
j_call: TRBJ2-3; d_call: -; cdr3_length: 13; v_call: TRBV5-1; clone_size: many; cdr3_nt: TGCGCCAGCAGCTTGTATCAGGATCAATCGCAGTATTTT; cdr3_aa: CASSLYQDQSQYF
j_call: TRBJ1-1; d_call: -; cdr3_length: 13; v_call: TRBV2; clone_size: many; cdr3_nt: TGTGCCATGCACAGGGACGGGGACACTGAAGCTTTCTTT; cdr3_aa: CAMHRDGDTEAFF
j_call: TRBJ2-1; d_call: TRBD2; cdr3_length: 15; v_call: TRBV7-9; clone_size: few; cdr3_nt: TGTGCCAGCAGCTTAGTGTCCCTAGCGGCAAATGAGCAGTTCTTC; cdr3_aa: CASSLVSLAANEQFF
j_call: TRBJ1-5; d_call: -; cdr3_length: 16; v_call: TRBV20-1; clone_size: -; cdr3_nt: TGCAGTGCTACCTCTGTTGGCGCCTATAGCAATCAGCCCCAGCATTTT; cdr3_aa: CSATSVGAYSNQPQHF
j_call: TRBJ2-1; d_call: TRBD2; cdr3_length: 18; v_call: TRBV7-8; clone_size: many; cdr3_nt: TGTGCCAGCAGCTTACGGACTAGCGGGAGGGCCTACTACAATGAGCAGTTCTTC; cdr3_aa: CASSLRTSGRAYYNEQFF
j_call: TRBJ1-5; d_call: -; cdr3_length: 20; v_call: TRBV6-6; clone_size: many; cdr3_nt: TGTGCCAGCAGTTACTCGAAAGGGCCAGGACAGCCCCATAGCAATCAGCCCCAGCATTTT; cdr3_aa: CASSYSKGPGQPHSNQPQHF
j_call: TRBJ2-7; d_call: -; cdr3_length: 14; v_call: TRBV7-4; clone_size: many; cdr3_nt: TGTGCCAGCAGCTTACGTGGGTCCCCCTACGAGCAGTACTTC; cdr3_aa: CASSLRGSPYEQYF
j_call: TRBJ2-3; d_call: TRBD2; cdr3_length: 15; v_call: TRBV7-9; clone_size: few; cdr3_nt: TGTGCCAGCAGCATAATAGCGGGAGGGCTAGATACGCAGTATTTT; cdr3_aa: CASSIIAGGLDTQYF
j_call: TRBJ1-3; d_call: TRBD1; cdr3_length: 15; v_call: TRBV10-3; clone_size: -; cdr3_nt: TGTGCCATCAGCGGACAGGGGGCGAATGGAAACACCATATATTTT; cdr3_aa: CAISGQGANGNTIYF
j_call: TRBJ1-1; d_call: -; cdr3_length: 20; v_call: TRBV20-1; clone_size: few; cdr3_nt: TGCAGTGCTAGAGATATCGTGGATTGGGGGGCCCTCCCTAGACCCACTGAAGCTTTCTTT; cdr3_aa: CSARDIVDWGALPRPTEAFF
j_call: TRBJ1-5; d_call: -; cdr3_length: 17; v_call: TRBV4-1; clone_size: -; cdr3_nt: TGCGCCAGCAGCCAAGGAACCGGGTCTCCCCGCAATCAGCCCCAGCATTTT; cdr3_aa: CASSQGTGSPRNQPQHF
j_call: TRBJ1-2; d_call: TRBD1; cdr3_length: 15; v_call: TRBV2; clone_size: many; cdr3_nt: TGTGCCAGCAGCCAGACAGGGGGTGGGGTCTATGGCTACACCTTC; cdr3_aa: CASSQTGGGVYGYTF
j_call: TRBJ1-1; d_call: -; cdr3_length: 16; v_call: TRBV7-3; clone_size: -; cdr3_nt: TGTGCCAGCAGCTCCGGACGGGTGAGGATGAACACTGAGGCTTTCTTT; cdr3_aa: CASSSGRVRMNTEAFF
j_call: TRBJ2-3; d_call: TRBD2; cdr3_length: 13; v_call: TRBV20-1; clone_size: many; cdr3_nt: TGCAGTGCTAGAAAGGGACTAGCGGATACGCAGTATTTT; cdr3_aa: CSARKGLADTQYF
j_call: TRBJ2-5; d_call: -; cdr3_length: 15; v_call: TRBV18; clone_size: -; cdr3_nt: TGTGCCAGCTCACCACCGGGACTTCTAAAAGAGACCCAGTACTTC; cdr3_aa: CASSPPGLLKETQYF
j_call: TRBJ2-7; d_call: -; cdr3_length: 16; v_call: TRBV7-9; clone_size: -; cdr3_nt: TGTGCCAGCAGCTTATATGAGGGACGACACTCCTACGAGCAGTACTTC; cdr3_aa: CASSLYEGRHSYEQYF
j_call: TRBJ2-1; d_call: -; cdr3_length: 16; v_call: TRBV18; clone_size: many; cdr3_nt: TGTGCCAGCTCACAAAGGGTTAGCGGCTCCTACAATGAGCAGTTCTTC; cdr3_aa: CASSQRVSGSYNEQFF
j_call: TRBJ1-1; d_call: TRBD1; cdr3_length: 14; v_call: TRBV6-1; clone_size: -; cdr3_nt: TGTGCCAGCAGGCGTGGGACAGAGGGGGATGAAGCTTTCTTT; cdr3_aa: CASRRGTEGDEAFF
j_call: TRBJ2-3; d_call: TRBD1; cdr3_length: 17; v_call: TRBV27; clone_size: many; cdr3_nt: TGTGCCAGCAGTGTCCATTCCAACAGGGGAAGCACAGATACGCAGTATTTT; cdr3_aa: CASSVHSNRGSTDTQYF
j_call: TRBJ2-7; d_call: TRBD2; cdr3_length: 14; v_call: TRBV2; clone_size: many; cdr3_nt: TGTGCCAGCAGTGACCAAGCGGGAGAGACCGAGCAGTACTTC; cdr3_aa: CASSDQAGETEQYF
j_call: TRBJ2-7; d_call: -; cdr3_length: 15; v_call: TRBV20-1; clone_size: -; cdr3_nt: TGCAGTGCTAGCTACCGACAGAGAGTCTCCTACGAGCAGTACTTC; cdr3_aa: CSASYRQRVSYEQYF
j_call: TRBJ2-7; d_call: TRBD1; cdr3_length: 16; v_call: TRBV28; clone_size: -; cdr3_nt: TGTGCCAGCAGTAGGGGTCCCGGGACAGGGGCCTACGAGCAGTACTTC; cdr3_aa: CASSRGPGTGAYEQYF
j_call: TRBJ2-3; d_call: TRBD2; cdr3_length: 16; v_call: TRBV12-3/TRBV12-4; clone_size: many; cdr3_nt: TGTGCCAGCAGTCCCGGACTAGCCCCCGGCACAGATACGCAGTATTTT; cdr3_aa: CASSPGLAPGTDTQYF
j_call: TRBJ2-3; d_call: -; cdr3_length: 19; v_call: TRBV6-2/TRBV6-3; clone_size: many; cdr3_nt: TGTGCCAGCAGTTACGAGCCTAGCCCCAGGTCGGGGGGCAAAGATACGCAGTATTTT; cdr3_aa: CASSYEPSPRSGGKDTQYF
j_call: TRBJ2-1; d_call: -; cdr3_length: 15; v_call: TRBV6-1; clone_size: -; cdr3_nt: TGTGCCAGCAGCAAAACTCGGGGCGGGAACAATGAGCAGTTCTTC; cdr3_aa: CASSKTRGGNNEQFF
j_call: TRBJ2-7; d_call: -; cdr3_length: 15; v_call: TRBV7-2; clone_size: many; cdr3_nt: TGTGCCAGCAGCCGCCCGGGTCTCGGTTTCTACGAGCAGTACTTC; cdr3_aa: CASSRPGLGFYEQYF
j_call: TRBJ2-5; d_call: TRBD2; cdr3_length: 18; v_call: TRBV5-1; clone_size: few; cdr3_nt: TGCGCCAGCAGCGGGGGACTAGCGGGAGGTGTTGGACAAGAGACCCAGTACTTC; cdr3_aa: CASSGGLAGGVGQETQYF